These T cell receptor beta chains were read from a single sample in a study of CD8+CD57+ T cells in acquired aplastic anemia. TCRdb used MiXCR to reprocess the reads, holding one entry per CDR3 protein. The sample has 220,000 or so distinct CDR3 sequences, over 55% seen once. Sequenced input: sorted CD4+, CD8+, or CD8+CD57+ T cells (not recorded which) from PBMCs. These receptors were obtained from a human donor with aplastic anemia. CDR3s leave out the opening cysteine and the closing phenylalanine or tryptophan. Rows give clone size only sometimes, using once, few, many, or a class for an expanded clone.

V: TRBV7-9; size: NA; length: 11; J: TRBJ2-3; CDR3: ASSGDNGDTQY
V: TRBV7-4; size: NA; length: 11; J: TRBJ1-1; CDR3: ASSLAGMAEAF
V: TRBV19; size: many; length: 13; J: TRBJ2-6; CDR3: ASSMSSSGANVLT
V: TRBV2; size: NA; length: 9; J: TRBJ2-7; CDR3: ASTLTSEQY
V: TRBV7-8; size: NA; length: 15; J: TRBJ1-6; CDR3: ASSPPGTGSYNSPLH
V: TRBV2; size: NA; length: 11; J: TRBJ1-1; CDR3: ARRTGVNTEAF
V: TRBV2; size: many; length: 12; J: TRBJ1-4; CDR3: ASSDPGTNEKLF
V: TRBV5-1; size: NA; length: 13; J: TRBJ2-1; CDR3: ASSLAGGKYNEQF
V: TRBV14; size: once; length: 12; J: TRBJ2-2; CDR3: ASIGTGNTGELF
V: TRBV2; size: once; length: 13; J: TRBJ2-7; CDR3: ASSARISVLYEQY
V: TRBV7-9; size: few; length: 12; J: TRBJ2-5; CDR3: ASRPPSGQETQY
V: TRBV29-1; size: NA; length: 12; J: TRBJ2-7; CDR3: SVCVGGSCYEQY
V: TRBV30; size: many; length: 11; J: TRBJ2-7; CDR3: AWSVGRTYEQY
V: TRBV7-9; size: NA; length: 15; J: TRBJ2-7; CDR3: ASSPLEGGEADYEQY
V: TRBV7-9; size: NA; length: 11; J: TRBJ1-2; CDR3: ASSLAKQVGYT
V: TRBV20-1; size: few; length: 13; J: TRBJ1-6; CDR3: SARVGQGVNSPLH
V: TRBV11-2; size: NA; length: 13; J: TRBJ1-6; CDR3: ASSTSDGRNSPLH
V: TRBV29-1; size: few; length: 9; J: TRBJ1-2; CDR3: STTWAAGYT
V: TRBV29-1; size: once; length: 13; J: TRBJ2-4; CDR3: SVGKIAGAKNIQY
V: TRBV5-1; size: NA; length: 15; J: TRBJ1-3; CDR3: ASSLSGTGSSGNTIY
V: TRBV4-1; size: NA; length: 13; J: TRBJ2-5; CDR3: ASSQDPQNSETQY
V: TRBV7-9; size: NA; length: 12; J: TRBJ1-6; CDR3: ASSGESQNSPLH
V: TRBV9; size: once; length: 13; J: TRBJ2-3; CDR3: ASSVTGTSTDTQY
V: TRBV10-2; size: few; length: 14; J: TRBJ1-2; CDR3: ASSGAEVQGADGYT
V: TRBV10-1; size: NA; length: 11; J: TRBJ1-2; CDR3: ASSAGSFYGYT
V: TRBV10-3; size: NA; length: 10; J: TRBJ2-1; CDR3: AISISGAEQF
V: TRBV7-3; size: NA; length: 14; J: TRBJ1-1; CDR3: ASSLTAGVENTEAF
V: TRBV7-8; size: NA; length: 13; J: TRBJ2-1; CDR3: ASSLQGLSGDEQF
V: TRBV20-1; size: few; length: 12; J: TRBJ2-1; CDR3: SAPRGGVDNEQF
V: TRBV9; size: NA; length: 11; J: TRBJ1-1; CDR3: ASSVGQYTEAF
V: TRBV12-3/TRBV12-4; size: NA; length: 14; J: TRBJ1-6; CDR3: ASRDKPSSYNSPLH
V: TRBV20-1; size: many; length: 11; J: TRBJ2-4; CDR3: SARSTTENIQY
V: TRBV12-3/TRBV12-4; size: NA; length: 9; J: TRBJ1-6; CDR3: ASSNMLILH
V: TRBV11-1; size: NA; length: 12; J: TRBJ2-5; CDR3: ASSALAGRETQY
V: TRBV10-3; size: NA; length: 9; J: TRBJ2-1; CDR3: AISEQDEQF
V: TRBV10-1; size: NA; length: 11; J: TRBJ2-1; CDR3: ASSEGGRNEQF